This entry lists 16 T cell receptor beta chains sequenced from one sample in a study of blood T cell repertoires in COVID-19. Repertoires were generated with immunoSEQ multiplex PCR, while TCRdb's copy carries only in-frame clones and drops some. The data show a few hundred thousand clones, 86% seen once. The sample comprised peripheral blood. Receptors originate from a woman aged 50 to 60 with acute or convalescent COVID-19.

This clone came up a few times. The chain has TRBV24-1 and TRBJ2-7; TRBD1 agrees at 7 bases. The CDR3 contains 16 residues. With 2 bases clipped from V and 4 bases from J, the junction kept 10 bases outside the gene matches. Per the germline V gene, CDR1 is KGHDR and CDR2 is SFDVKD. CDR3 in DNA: TGTGCCACCAGTGATTCCTCCGGGACAGCGCTATACGAGCAGTACTTC. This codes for CATSDSSGTALYEQYF.

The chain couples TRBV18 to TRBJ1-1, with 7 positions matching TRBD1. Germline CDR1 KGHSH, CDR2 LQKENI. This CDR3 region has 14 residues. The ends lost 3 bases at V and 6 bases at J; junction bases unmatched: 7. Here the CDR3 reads CASSPTGLDAEAFF. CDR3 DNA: TGTGCCAGCTCACCGACAGGGTTGGACGCTGAAGCTTTCTTT. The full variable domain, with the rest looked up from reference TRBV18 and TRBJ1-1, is NAGVMQNPRHLVRRRGQEARLRCSPMKGHSHVYWYRQLPEEGLKFMVYLQKENIIDESGMPKERFSAEFPKEGPSILRIQQVVRGDSAAYFCASSPTGLDAEAFFGQGTRLTVV.

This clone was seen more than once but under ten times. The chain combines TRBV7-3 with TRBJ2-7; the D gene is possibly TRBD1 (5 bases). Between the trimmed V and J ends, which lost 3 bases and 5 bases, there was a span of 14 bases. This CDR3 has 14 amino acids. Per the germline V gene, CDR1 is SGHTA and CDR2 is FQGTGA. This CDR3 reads CASSLVSGSHEQYF. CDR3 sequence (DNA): TGTGCCAGCAGCTTGGTATCAGGGTCCCACGAGCAGTACTTC. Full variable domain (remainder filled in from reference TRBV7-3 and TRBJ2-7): GAGVSQTPSNKVTEKGKYVELRCDPISGHTALYWYRQSLGQGPEFLIYFQGTGAADDSGLPNDRFFAVRPEGSVSTLKIQRTERGDSAVYLCASSLVSGSHEQYFGPGTRLTVT.

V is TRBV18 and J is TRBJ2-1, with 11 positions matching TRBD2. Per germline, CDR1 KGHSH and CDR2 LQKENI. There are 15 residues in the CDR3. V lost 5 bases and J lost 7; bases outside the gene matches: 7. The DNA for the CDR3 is TGTGCCAGCTCATCGTCACTAGCGGGAGTGAATGAGCAGTTCTTC. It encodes CASSSSLAGVNEQFF.

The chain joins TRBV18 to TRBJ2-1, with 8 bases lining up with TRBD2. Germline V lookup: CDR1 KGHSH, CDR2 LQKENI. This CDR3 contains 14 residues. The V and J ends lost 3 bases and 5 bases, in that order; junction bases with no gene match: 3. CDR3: CASSPGLDDNEQFF. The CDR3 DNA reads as TGTGCCAGCTCACCGGGACTAGATGACAATGAGCAGTTCTTC. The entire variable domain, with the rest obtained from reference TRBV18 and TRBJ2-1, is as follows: NAGVMQNPRHLVRRRGQEARLRCSPMKGHSHVYWYRQLPEEGLKFMVYLQKENIIDESGMPKERFSAEFPKEGPSILRIQQVVRGDSAAYFCASSPGLDDNEQFFGPGTRLTVL.

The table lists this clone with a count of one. CDR3 amino acids: CASSQDGRLSNEQFF. The CDR3 DNA is TGTGCCAGCAGCCAAGACGGGAGGCTGAGTAATGAGCAGTTCTTC. V and J are TRBV3-1 (or the pseudogene TRBV3-2) and TRBJ2-1, with 7 bases identical to TRBD2. V lost 0 bases and J lost 7; bases outside the gene matches: 6. Germline CDR1 and CDR2: LGHDT and YNNKEL (reference sequence). CDR3 length equals 15 residues.

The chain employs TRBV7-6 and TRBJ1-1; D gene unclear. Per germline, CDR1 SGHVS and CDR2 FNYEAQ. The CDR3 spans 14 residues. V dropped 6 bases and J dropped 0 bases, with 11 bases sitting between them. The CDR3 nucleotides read TGTGCCAGCAGTGATTCGAGGGTGAACACTGAAGCTTTCTTT. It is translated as CASSDSRVNTEAFF.

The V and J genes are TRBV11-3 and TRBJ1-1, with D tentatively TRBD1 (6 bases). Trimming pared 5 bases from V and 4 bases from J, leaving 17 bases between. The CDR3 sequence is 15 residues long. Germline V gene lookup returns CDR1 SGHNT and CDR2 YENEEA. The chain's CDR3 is CASSQGGVRGTEAFF. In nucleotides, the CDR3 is TGTGCCAGCAGCCAGGGTGGGGTCAGGGGCACTGAAGCTTTCTTT.

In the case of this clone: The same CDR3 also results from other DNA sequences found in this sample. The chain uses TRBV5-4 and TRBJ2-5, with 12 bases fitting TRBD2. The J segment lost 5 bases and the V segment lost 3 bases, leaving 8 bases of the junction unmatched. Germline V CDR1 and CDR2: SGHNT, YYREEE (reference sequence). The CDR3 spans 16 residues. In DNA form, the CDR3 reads TGTGCCAGCAGCTCCCCTAGCGGGGGGGCGGGGGAGACCCAGTACTTC. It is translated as CASSSPSGGAGETQYF. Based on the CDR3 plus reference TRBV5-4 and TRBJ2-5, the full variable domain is ETGVTQSPTHLIKTRGQQVTLRCSSQSGHNTVSWYQQALGQGPQFIFQYYREEENGRGNFPPRFSGLQFPNYSSELNVNALELDDSALYLCASSSPSGGAGETQYFGPGTRLLVL.

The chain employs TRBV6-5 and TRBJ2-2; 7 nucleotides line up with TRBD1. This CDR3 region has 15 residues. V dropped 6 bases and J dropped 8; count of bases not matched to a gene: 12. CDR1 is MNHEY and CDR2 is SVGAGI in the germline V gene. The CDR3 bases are TGTGCCAGCAGACAAGGGGGCGCCTTAACGGGGGAGCTGTTTTTT. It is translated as CASRQGGALTGELFF.

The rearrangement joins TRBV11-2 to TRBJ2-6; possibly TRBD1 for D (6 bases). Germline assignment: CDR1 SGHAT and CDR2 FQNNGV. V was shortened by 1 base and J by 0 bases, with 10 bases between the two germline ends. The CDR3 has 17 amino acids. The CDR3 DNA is TGTGCCAGCAGCTTAGGGGTGGACAGCTCTGGGGCCAACGTCCTGACTTTC. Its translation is CASSLGVDSSGANVLTF.

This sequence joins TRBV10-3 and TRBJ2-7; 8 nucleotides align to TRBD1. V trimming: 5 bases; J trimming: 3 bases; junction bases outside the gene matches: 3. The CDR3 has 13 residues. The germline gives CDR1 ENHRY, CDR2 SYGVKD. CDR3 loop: CAISSTGVYEQYF. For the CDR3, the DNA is TGTGCCATCAGTTCGACAGGGGTCTACGAGCAGTACTTC.

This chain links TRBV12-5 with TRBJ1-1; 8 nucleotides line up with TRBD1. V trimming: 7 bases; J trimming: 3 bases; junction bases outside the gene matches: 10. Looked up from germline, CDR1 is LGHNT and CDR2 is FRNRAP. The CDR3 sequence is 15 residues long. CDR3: CASAVRDRSDTEAFF. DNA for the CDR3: TGTGCTAGTGCCGTCCGGGACAGGTCTGACACTGAAGCTTTCTTT. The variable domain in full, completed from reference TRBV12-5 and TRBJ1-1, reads DARVTQTPRHKVTEMGQEVTMRCQPILGHNTVFWYRQTMMQGLELLAYFRNRAPLDDSGMPKDRFSAEMPDATLATLKIQPSEPRDSAVYFCASAVRDRSDTEAFFGQGTRLTVV.

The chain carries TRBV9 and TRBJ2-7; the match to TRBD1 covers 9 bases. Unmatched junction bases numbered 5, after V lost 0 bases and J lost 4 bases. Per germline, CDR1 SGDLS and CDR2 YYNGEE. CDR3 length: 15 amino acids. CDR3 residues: CASSVVTGGIYEQYF. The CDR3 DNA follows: TGTGCCAGCAGCGTAGTGACAGGGGGAATTTACGAGCAGTACTTC.

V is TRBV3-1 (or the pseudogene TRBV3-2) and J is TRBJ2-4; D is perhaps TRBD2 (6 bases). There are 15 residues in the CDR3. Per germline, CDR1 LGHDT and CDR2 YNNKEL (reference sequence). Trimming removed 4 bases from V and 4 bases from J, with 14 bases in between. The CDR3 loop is CASSPHGRGKNIQYF. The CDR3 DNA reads TGTGCCAGCAGCCCCCACGGGAGAGGTAAAAACATTCAGTACTTC.

CDR3 DNA: TGTGCCAGCAGCGTGGTCCCGGGTGGGAACACTGAAGCTTTCTTT. Amino acids: CASSVVPGGNTEAFF. The chain combines TRBV7-2 with TRBJ1-1, with D uncertain. Looked up from germline, CDR1 is SGHTA and CDR2 is FQGNSA. The CDR3 has 15 amino acids. The V gene lost 5 bases and the J gene lost 1 base, with 14 bases spanning the gap.